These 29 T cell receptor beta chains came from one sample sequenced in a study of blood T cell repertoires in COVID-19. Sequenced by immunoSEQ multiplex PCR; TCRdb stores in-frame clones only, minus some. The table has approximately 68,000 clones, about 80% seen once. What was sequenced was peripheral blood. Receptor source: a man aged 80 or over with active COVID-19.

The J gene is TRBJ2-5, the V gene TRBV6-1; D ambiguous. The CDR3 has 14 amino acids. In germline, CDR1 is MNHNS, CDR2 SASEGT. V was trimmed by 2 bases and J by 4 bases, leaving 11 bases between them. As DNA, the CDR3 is TGTGCCAGCAGTGAACGTTGGAGAGTAGAGACCCAGTACTTC. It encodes CASSERWRVETQYF.

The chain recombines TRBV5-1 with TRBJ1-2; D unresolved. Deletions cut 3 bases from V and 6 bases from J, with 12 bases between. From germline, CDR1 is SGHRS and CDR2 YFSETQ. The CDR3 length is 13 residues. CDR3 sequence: CASSSRLTNGYTF. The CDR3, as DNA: TGCGCCAGCAGCTCAAGACTGACTAATGGCTACACCTTC.

The CDR3 reads CASSYNQGDQPQHF. CDR3 nucleotides: TGTGCCAGCAGCTACAACCAGGGGGACCAGCCCCAGCATTTT. The V gene is TRBV7-3, the J gene TRBJ1-5, with 7 bases lining up with TRBD1. Germline lookup yields CDR1 SGHTA and CDR2 FQGTGA. The CDR3 spans 14 residues. Unmatched junction bases numbered 7, after V lost 4 bases and J lost 7 bases.

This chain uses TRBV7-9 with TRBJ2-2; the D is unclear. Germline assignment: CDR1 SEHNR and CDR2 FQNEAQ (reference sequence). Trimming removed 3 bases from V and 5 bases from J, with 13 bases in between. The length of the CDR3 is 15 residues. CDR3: CASSFDLFLTGELFF. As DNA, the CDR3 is TGTGCCAGCAGCTTTGATCTTTTTCTAACCGGGGAGCTGTTTTTT. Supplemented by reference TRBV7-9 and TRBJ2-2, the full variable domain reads DTGVSQNPRHKITKRGQNVTFRCDPISEHNRLYWYRQTLGQGPEFLTYFQNEAQLEKSRLLSDRFSAERPKGSFSTLEIQRTEQGDSAMYLCASSFDLFLTGELFFGEGSRLTVL.

The CDR3 protein is CASSAEGTGYEQYF. Here the CDR3 DNA reads TGTGCCAGCAGCGCGGAGGGCACGGGGTACGAGCAGTACTTC. The genes are TRBV7-8 and TRBJ2-7, with a tentative D call TRBD2 (6 bases). V was trimmed by 5 bases and J by 4 bases, leaving 15 bases between them. From germline, CDR1 is SGHVS and CDR2 FQNEAQ. The CDR3 has 14 residues. Supplemented by reference TRBV7-8 and TRBJ2-7, the full variable domain reads GAGVSQSPRYKVAKRGQDVALRCDPISGHVSLFWYQQALGQGPEFLTYFQNEAQLDKSGLPSDRFFAERPEGSVSTLKIQRTQQEDSAVYLCASSAEGTGYEQYFGPGTRLTVT.

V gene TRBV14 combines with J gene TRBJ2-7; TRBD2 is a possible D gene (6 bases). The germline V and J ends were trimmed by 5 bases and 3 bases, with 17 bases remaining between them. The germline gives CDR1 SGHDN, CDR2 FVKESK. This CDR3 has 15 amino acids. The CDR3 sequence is CASSTTGGRRYEQYF. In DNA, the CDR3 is TGTGCCAGCAGCACAACCGGGGGAAGGCGCTACGAGCAGTACTTC.

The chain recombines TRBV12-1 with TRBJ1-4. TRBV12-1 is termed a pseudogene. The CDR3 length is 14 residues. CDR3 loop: CASSCRGLVEKLFF. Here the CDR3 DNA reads TGTGCCAGCAGCTGCCGGGGTTTAGTTGAAAAACTGTTTTTT.

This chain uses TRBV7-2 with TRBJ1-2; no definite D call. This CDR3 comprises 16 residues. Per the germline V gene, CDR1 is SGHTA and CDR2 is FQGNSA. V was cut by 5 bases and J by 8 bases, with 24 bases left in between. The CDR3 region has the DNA TGTGCCAGCAGCACCCGACAAGTAGGGAGAAGTGGCGGCTACACCTTC. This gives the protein CASSTRQVGRSGGYTF.

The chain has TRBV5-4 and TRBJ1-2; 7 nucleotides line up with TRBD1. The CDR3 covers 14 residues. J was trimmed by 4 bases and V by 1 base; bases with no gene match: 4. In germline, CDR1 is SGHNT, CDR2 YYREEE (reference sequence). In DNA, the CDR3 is TGTGCCAGCAGCTTGCTCCGGGACAGCTATGGCTACACCTTC. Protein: CASSLLRDSYGYTF. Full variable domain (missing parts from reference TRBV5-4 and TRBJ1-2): ETGVTQSPTHLIKTRGQQVTLRCSSQSGHNTVSWYQQALGQGPQFIFQYYREEENGRGNFPPRFSGLQFPNYSSELNVNALELDDSALYLCASSLLRDSYGYTFGSGTRLTVV.

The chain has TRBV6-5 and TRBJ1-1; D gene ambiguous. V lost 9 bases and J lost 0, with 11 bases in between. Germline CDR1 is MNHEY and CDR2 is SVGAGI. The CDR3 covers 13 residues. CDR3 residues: CASCRLMNTEAFF. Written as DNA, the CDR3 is TGTGCCAGTTGCAGGTTGATGAACACTGAAGCTTTCTTT.

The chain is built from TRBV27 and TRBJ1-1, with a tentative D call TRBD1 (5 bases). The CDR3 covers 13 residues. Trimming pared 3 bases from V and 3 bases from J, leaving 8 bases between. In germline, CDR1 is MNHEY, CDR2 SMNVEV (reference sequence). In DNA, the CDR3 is TGTGCCAGCAGTTTTATCAGGGACACTGAAGCTTTCTTT. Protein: CASSFIRDTEAFF.

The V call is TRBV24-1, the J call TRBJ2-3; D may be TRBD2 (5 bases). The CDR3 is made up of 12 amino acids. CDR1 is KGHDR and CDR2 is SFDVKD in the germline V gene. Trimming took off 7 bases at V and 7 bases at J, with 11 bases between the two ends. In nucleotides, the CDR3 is TGTGCCACCAGCGGCACGGGGTATACGCAGTATTTT. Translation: CATSGTGYTQYF.

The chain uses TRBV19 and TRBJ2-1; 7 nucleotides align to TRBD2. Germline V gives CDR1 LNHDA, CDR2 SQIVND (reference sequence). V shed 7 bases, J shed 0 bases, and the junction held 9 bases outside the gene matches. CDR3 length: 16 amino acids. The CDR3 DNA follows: TGTGCCAGTAAGGGAGGGCGGCAAAGCTCCTACAATGAGCAGTTCTTC. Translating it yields CASKGGRQSSYNEQFF.

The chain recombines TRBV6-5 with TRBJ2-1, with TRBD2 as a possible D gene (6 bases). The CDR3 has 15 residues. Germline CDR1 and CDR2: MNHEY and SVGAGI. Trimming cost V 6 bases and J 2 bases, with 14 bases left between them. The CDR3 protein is CASSGAGRTYNEQFF. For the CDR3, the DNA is TGTGCCAGCAGCGGTGCGGGGCGGACCTACAATGAGCAGTTCTTC.

The CDR3 is CASSSTELDYGYTF. Written as DNA, the CDR3 is TGTGCCAGCAGCTCTACGGAGTTGGACTATGGCTACACCTTC. The V call is TRBV7-8, the J call TRBJ1-2; D gene unclear. Between the trimmed V and J ends, which lost 4 bases and 3 bases, there was a span of 12 bases. The CDR3 is made up of 14 amino acids. Looked up from germline, CDR1 is SGHVS and CDR2 is FQNEAQ.

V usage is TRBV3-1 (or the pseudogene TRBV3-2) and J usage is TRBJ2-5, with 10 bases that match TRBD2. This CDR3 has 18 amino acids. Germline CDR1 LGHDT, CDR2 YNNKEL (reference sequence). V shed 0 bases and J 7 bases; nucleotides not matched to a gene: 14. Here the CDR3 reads CASSQDSEREGIGRTQYF. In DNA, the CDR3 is TGTGCCAGCAGCCAAGATTCTGAGCGGGAGGGAATTGGTAGGACCCAGTACTTC.

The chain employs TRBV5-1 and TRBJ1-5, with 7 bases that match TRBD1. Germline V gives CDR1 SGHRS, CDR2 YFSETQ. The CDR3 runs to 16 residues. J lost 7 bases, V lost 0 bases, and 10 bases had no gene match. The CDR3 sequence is CASSLDPTGQGQPQHF. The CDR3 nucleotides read TGCGCCAGCAGCTTGGATCCGACAGGGCAGGGGCAGCCCCAGCATTTT.

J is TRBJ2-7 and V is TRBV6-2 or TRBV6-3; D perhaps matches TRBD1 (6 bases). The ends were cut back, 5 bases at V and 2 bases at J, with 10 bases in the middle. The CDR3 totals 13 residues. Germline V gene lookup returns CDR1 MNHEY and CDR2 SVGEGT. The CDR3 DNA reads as TGTGCCAGCAGTATAGGGACAACCTACGAGCAGTACTTC. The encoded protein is CASSIGTTYEQYF.

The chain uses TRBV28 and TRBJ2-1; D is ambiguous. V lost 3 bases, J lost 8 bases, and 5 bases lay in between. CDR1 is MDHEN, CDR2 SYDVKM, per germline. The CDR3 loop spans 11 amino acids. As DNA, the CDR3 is TGTGCCAGCAGTTTCGTCGATGAGCAGTTCTTC. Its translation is CASSFVDEQFF.

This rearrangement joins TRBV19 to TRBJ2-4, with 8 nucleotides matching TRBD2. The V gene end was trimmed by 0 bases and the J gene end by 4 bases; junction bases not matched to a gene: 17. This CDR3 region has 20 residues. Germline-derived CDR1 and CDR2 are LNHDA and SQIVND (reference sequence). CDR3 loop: CASSIDRGLAGNTRKNIQYF. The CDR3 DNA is TGTGCCAGTAGTATAGATCGGGGTCTAGCGGGTAATACCCGAAAAAACATTCAGTACTTC.

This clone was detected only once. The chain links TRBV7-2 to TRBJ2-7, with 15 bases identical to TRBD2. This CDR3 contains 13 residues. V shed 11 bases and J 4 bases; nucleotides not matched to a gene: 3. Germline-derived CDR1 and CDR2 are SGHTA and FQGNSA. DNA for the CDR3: TGTGCCTCGGGACTAGCGGGAGGTTACGAGCAGTACTTC. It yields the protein CASGLAGGYEQYF.

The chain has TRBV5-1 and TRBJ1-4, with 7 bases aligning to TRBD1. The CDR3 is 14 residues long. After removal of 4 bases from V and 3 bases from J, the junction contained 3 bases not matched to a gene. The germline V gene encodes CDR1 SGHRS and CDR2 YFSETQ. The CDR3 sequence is CASSQTGANEKLFF. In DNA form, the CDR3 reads TGCGCCAGCAGCCAAACAGGGGCTAATGAAAAACTGTTTTTT.

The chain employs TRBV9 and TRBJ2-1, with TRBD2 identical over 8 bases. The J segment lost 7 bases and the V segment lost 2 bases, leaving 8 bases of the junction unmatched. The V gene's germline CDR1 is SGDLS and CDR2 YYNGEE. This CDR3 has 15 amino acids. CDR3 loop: CASSVLAGSANEQFF. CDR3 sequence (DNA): TGTGCCAGCAGCGTTTTAGCGGGATCGGCGAATGAGCAGTTCTTC. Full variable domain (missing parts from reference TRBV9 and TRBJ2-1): DSGVTQTPKHLITATGQRVTLRCSPRSGDLSVYWYQQSLDQGLQFLIQYYNGEERAKGNILERFSAQQFPDLHSELNLSSLELGDSALYFCASSVLAGSANEQFFGPGTRLTVL.

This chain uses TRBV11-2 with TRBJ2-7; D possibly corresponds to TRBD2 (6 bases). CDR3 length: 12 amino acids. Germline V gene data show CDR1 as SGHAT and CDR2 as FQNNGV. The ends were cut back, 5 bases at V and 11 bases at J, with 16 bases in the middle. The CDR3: CASSPLLGRKYF. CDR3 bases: TGTGCCAGCAGCCCCTTATTGGGGAGGAAGTACTTC.

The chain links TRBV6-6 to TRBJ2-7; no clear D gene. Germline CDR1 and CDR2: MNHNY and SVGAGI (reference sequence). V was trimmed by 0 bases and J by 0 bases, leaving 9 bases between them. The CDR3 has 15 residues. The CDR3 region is CASSYSPTPSYEQYF. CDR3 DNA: TGTGCCAGCAGTTACTCCCCAACACCCTCCTACGAGCAGTACTTC.

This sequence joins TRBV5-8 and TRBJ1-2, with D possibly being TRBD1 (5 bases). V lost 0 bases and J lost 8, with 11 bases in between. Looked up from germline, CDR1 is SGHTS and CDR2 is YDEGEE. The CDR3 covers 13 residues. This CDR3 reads CASSLVQERGYTF. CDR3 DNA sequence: TGTGCCAGCAGCTTGGTACAGGAACGGGGCTACACCTTC.

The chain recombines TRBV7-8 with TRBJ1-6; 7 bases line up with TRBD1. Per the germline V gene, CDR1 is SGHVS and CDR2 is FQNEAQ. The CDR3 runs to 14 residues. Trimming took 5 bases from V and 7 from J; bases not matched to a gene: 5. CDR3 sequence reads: CASSVDRRNSPLHF. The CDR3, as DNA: TGTGCCAGCAGCGTGGACAGGCGGAATTCACCCCTCCACTTT.

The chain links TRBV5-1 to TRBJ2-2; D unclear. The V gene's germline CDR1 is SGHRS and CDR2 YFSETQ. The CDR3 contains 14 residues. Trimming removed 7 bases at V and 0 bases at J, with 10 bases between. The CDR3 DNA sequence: TGCGCCAGCCACCGGAGCCCGAACACCGGGGAGCTGTTTTTT. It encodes CASHRSPNTGELFF.

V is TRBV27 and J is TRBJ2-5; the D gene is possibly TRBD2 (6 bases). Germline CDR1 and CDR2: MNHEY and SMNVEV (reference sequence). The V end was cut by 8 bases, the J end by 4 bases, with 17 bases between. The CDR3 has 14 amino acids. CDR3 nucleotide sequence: TGTGCCAGCGTCGCTAGCGAATCACCAGAGACCCAGTACTTC. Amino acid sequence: CASVASESPETQYF.